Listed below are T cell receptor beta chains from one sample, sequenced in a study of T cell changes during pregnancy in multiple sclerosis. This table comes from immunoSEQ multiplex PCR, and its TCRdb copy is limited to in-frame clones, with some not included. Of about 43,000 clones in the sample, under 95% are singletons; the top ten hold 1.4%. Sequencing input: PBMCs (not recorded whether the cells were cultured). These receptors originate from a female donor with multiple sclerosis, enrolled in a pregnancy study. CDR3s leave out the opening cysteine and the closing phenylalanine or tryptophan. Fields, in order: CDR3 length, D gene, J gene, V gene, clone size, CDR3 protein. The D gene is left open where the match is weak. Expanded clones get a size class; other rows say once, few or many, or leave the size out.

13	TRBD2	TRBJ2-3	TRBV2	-	ASSVTSRSTDTQY
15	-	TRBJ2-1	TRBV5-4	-	ASSQGDSDVRYNEQF
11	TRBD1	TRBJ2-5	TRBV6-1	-	ASSPTGQETQY
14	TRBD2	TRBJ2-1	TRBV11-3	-	ASSLGSLAGVNEQF
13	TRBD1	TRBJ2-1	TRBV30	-	AWQGPGGSYNEQF
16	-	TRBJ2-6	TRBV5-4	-	ASSQAEEGGTGANVLT
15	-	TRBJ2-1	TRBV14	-	ASSFRSRLGGYNEQF
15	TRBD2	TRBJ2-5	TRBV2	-	ASSEETAGGLWETQY
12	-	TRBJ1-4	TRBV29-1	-	SVEDPTLNEKLF
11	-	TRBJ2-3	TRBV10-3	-	AISVGSTDTQY
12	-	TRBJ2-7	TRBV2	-	ASRTQPRDHEQY
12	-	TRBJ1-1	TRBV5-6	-	ASSLDQTNTEAF
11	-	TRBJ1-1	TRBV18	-	ASSRGGNTEAF
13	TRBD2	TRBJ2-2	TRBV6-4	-	ASSPLAGTTGELF
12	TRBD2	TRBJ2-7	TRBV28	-	ASISSGSSYEQY
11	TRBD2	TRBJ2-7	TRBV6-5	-	ASSKREFYEQY
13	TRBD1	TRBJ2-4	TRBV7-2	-	ASSFDGTVKNIQY
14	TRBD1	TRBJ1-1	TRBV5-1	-	ASSLGTGNLYTEAF
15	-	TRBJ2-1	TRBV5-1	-	ASTKGGVGGRPNEQF
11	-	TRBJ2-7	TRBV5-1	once	ASSSEYPYEQY
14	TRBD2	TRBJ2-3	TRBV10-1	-	ASSEGPRLAADTQY
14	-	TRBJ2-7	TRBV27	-	ASSRQGVRVADEQY
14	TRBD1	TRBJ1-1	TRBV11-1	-	ASSLSQGGTNTEAF
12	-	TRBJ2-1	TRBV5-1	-	ASSPPHPYNEQF
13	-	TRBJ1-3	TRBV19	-	ASQTRQGYGNTIY
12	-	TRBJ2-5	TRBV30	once	AWSVHRQQETQY
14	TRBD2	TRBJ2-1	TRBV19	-	ASSKTSGSLHNEQF
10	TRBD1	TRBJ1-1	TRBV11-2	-	ASSWGQAEAF
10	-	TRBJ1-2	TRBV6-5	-	ASSYDSGGYT
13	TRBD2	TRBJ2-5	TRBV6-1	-	ASRGTSGEQETQY
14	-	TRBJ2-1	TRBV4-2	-	ASSQGESPSYNEQF
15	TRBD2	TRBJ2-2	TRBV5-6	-	ASSLALAGENTGELF
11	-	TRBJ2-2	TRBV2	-	ASVVGVTGELF
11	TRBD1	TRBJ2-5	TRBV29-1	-	SVVRDSQETQY
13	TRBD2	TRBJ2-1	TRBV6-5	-	ASSRLAGGGNEQF
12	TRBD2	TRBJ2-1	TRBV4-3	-	ASSQGTSLGEQF
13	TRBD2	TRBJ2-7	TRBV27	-	ASSAGTSGSHEQY
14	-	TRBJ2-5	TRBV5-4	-	ASSPDTLGYQETQY
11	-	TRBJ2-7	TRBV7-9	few	ASRQLATYEQY
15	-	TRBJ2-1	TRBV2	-	ASSEGRLAVSYNEQF
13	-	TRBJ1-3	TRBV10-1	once	ATSEHSSSGNTIY
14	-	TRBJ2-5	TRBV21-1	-	ASTYKGQGYQETQY
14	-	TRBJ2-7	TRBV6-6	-	ASARPSAKASYEQY